This TCR beta chain was identified during a study of vaccination and CD4 T cells after COVID-19. Study results and caveats: Post-vaccination, and not before, a median approximately 85% of reactive clones appeared in convalescent patients.

Treatment here: approximately nine-day PBMC culture with coronavirus spike peptide pools or control peptides (ViraFEST assay). Expanded clonotypes were found by TCR sequencing after peptide-pool stimulation (ViraFEST). Cultured CD4+ T cell DNA was sequenced using the Oncomine TCR Beta short-read assay. TCRdb analysed the PCR reads with MiXCR anew, one entry per CDR3 protein. The sample lists 9,500 to 15,000 distinct CDR3 sequences; 58% were seen once. V shed 5 bases and J 9 bases; nucleotides not matched to a gene: 8. The CDR3 is 14 residues long. Looked up from germline, CDR1 is SGHTA and CDR2 is FQGNSA. In regard to this clonotype: Its matching antigen is unknown.

The TCR sequence derives from a human donor who had recovered from COVID-19. Sequencing used CD4+ T cells from blood, cultured in vitro. The chain recombines TRBV7-2 with TRBJ2-1; 9 bases match TRBD2. CDR3 protein: CASSPAGGLLEQFF. In nucleotides, the CDR3 is TGTGCCAGCAGCCCCGCGGGAGGGCTACTTGAGCAGTTCTTC. Looking up the rest from reference TRBV7-2 and TRBJ2-1 gives the full variable domain: GAGVSQSPSNKVTEKGKDVELRCDPISGHTALYWYRQSLGQGLEFLIYFQGNSAPDKSGLPSDRFSAERTGGSVSTLTIQRTQQEDSAVYLCASSPAGGLLEQFFGPGTRLTVL.